Listed here are 21 T cell receptor beta chains from one sample, sequenced in a study of T cell responses to AZD1222 COVID-19 vaccine. The protocol was immunoSEQ multiplex PCR, while the TCRdb copy is restricted to in-frame clones and leaves out a portion. The sample has some 120,000 clones, roughly 90% seen once; the top ten hold about 1.6%. This specimen consisted of peripheral blood, obtained on day 0 of AZD1222 vaccination. The receptors were sampled from an adult in good health.

The chain joins TRBV6-5 to TRBJ2-1; tentative D call: TRBD2 (5 bases). This CDR3 spans 12 amino acids. The germline V and J ends were trimmed by 5 bases and 8 bases, with 10 bases remaining between them. CDR1 MNHEY and CDR2 SVGAGI come from the germline V gene. The CDR3 DNA sequence: TGTGCCAGCAGTCGGACTGGCGATGAGCAGTTCTTC. Translation: CASSRTGDEQFF.

The gene calls are TRBV19 and TRBJ1-5; possibly TRBD1 for D (5 bases). With 3 bases removed from V and 4 bases from J, the gap between germline ends came to 10 bases. There are 14 residues in the CDR3. Germline assignment: CDR1 LNHDA and CDR2 SQIVND (reference sequence). The CDR3 loop is CASSMGVRNQPQHF. CDR3 DNA sequence: TGTGCCAGTAGTATGGGGGTACGGAATCAGCCCCAGCATTTT.

The chain has TRBV5-1 and TRBJ1-4, with 8 bases fitting TRBD1. The germline V gene encodes CDR1 SGHRS and CDR2 YFSETQ. The V segment lost 5 bases and the J segment 8 bases; nucleotides outside the gene matches: 8. This CDR3 spans 14 amino acids. CDR3 sequence: CASRLQGEGEKLFF. The CDR3 DNA reads TGCGCCAGCAGACTACAGGGGGAAGGAGAAAAACTGTTTTTT.

V and J are TRBV30 and TRBJ2-2; the D gene is possibly TRBD1 (6 bases). The V gene lost 0 bases and the J gene lost 6 bases, with 11 bases spanning the gap. This CDR3 has 14 residues. Germline V CDR1 and CDR2: GTSNPN, SVGIG (reference sequence). The CDR3 is CAWSVGAEPGELFF. The CDR3 coding sequence is TGTGCCTGGAGTGTGGGGGCGGAGCCCGGGGAGCTGTTTTTT.

The chain couples TRBV7-9 to TRBJ2-7, with TRBD2 as a possible D gene (6 bases). In germline, CDR1 is SEHNR, CDR2 FQNEAQ (reference sequence). Trimming removed 5 bases at V and 5 bases at J, with 16 bases between. The CDR3 totals 14 residues. This chain's CDR3 is CASSHRDSPDEQYF. The CDR3 nucleotides are TGTGCCAGCAGCCACCGGGACTCTCCCGACGAGCAGTACTTC.

This clone appeared a single time. The V gene is TRBV5-1, the J gene TRBJ2-7, with 11 bases aligning to TRBD1. The CDR3 consists of 15 residues. Germline lookup yields CDR1 SGHRS and CDR2 YFSETQ. J lost 5 bases, V lost 4 bases, and 8 bases had no gene match. The CDR3 DNA sequence: TGCGCCAGCAGCCTGGGTGGACAGGGGGCGGACGAGCAGTACTTC. Translating gives CASSLGGQGADEQYF.

The chain links TRBV24-1 to TRBJ1-5; 8 bases agree with TRBD1. CDR1 KGHDR and CDR2 SFDVKD come from the germline V gene. V gave up 4 bases and J gave up 7 bases; unmatched junction bases: 11. CDR3 length: 16 amino acids. The CDR3 reads CATSDADRADPQPQHF. The CDR3 DNA is TGTGCCACCAGTGACGCGGACAGGGCAGACCCCCAGCCCCAGCATTTT.

This clone was counted a single time. Distinct nucleotide sequences in the sample also encode this CDR3. This chain joins TRBV29-1 and TRBJ2-7, with 8 bases fitting TRBD2. The germline V gene encodes CDR1 SQVTM and CDR2 ANQGSEA. Trimming removed 4 bases from V and 1 base from J; junction bases left unmatched: 3. The CDR3 is 13 amino acids. Here the CDR3 DNA reads TGCAGCGTTGTTGCGGGAGGTTCCTACGAGCAGTACTTC. Protein product: CSVVAGGSYEQYF.

The genes are TRBV3-1 (or the pseudogene TRBV3-2) and TRBJ2-1, with unresolved D. Trimming cost V 1 base and J 10 bases, with 8 bases left between them. CDR3 length: 12 residues. Germline V gene data show CDR1 as LGHDT and CDR2 as YNNKEL (reference sequence). CDR3 nucleotides: TGTGCCAGCAGCCAAGTTTCCCGAGAGCAGTTCTTC. It codes for CASSQVSREQFF.

The chain joins TRBV5-6 to TRBJ2-7, with D possibly TRBD1 on 6 matching bases. CDR1 is SGHDT, CDR2 YYEEEE, per germline. V lost 0 bases and J lost 3, with 22 bases in between. This CDR3 is built from 18 residues. The CDR3 protein is CASSLVALSSGGHYEQYF. The CDR3 region has the DNA TGTGCCAGCAGCTTGGTCGCATTGTCCTCTGGGGGCCACTACGAGCAGTACTTC.

The V call is TRBV11-3, the J call TRBJ2-3; 14 nucleotides line up with TRBD2. There are 18 residues in the CDR3. The junction had 12 bases not matched to a gene; V was cut back by 5 bases and J by 5 bases. Germline CDR1 reads SGHNT; CDR2 reads YENEEA. The CDR3 reads CASSTRLAGGLGGDTQYF. CDR3 DNA: TGTGCCAGCAGCACACGACTAGCGGGAGGGTTGGGGGGAGATACGCAGTATTTT.

This chain connects TRBV19 to TRBJ1-6; D is uncertain. The CDR3 sequence is 16 residues long. V lost 5 bases and J 3 bases, leaving 14 bases between the germline ends. Germline V CDR1 and CDR2: LNHDA, SQIVND (reference sequence). CDR3 DNA: TGTGCCAGTAGTGGGCCAGGAGGGAGCTATAATTCACCCCTCCACTTT. This gives the protein CASSGPGGSYNSPLHF.

The chain is built from TRBV12-5 and TRBJ1-1; TRBD1 is a possible D gene (6 bases). The CDR3 totals 16 residues. Trimming took 7 bases from V and 3 from J, leaving 21 bases between them. Germline CDR1 and CDR2: LGHNT and FRNRAP. The CDR3 DNA is TGTGCTAGTGCCCGGCCCCTGACAGGAGAGGACACTGAAGCTTTCTTT. Its protein is CASARPLTGEDTEAFF.

The rearrangement uses TRBV4-1 and TRBJ1-2; D gene unclear. Deletions cut 0 bases from V and 5 bases from J, with 4 bases between. CDR3 size: 12 residues. Germline V lookup: CDR1 MGHRA, CDR2 YSYEKL. The chain's CDR3 is CASSQEGYGYTF. Written as DNA, the CDR3 is TGCGCCAGCAGCCAAGAAGGGTATGGCTACACCTTC.

The chain links TRBV18 to TRBJ1-5; 12 bases agree with TRBD1. J was trimmed by 4 bases and V by 4 bases; bases with no gene match: 8. Looked up from germline, CDR1 is KGHSH and CDR2 is LQKENI. This CDR3 region has 17 residues. The CDR3 spells CASSLGTGGVLNQPQHF. The DNA of the CDR3 is TGTGCCAGCTCACTCGGGACAGGGGGCGTTCTAAATCAGCCCCAGCATTTT.

The J gene is TRBJ1-5, the V gene TRBV9; D remains unclear. V shed 3 bases and J shed 5 bases, with 9 bases lying between them. In germline, CDR1 is SGDLS, CDR2 YYNGEE. The CDR3 is made up of 13 amino acids. The CDR3 region has the DNA TGTGCCAGCAGCGCCCTTTCTGATCAGCCCCAGCATTTT. Its translation: CASSALSDQPQHF.

This rearrangement joins TRBV5-4 to TRBJ2-3; TRBD2 agrees at 12 bases. Germline V gene data show CDR1 as SGHNT and CDR2 as YYREEE (reference sequence). The V gene end was trimmed by 4 bases and the J gene end by 0 bases; junction bases not matched to a gene: 6. The CDR3 runs to 17 residues. CDR3 nucleotide sequence: TGTGCCAGCAGCCCAAGACTAGCGGGGGCAAGCACAGATACGCAGTATTTT. Translation: CASSPRLAGASTDTQYF. Based on the CDR3 plus reference TRBV5-4 and TRBJ2-3, the full variable domain is ETGVTQSPTHLIKTRGQQVTLRCSSQSGHNTVSWYQQALGQGPQFIFQYYREEENGRGNFPPRFSGLQFPNYSSELNVNALELDDSALYLCASSPRLAGASTDTQYFGPGTRLTVL.

This clone was seen only once. V and J are TRBV5-1 and TRBJ1-6; D remains unclear. The CDR3 runs 14 residues. Germline CDR1 reads SGHRS; CDR2 reads YFSETQ. V lost 1 base, J lost 6 bases, and 8 bases lay in between. CDR3 amino acids: CASSLTYFNSPLHF. The CDR3 DNA sequence: TGCGCCAGCAGCTTGACATACTTTAATTCACCCCTCCACTTT.

As to this clone: This sample includes further DNA sequences coding for the same CDR3. The rearrangement uses TRBV10-3 and TRBJ2-7; 8 nucleotides line up with TRBD1. V lost 4 bases and J lost 2; bases outside the gene matches: 1. This CDR3 spans 13 amino acids. The germline CDR1 and CDR2 sequences are ENHRY and SYGVKD. CDR3 sequence: CAISGQGTYEQYF. DNA for the CDR3: TGTGCCATCAGTGGACAGGGGACCTACGAGCAGTACTTC.

This chain connects TRBV18 to TRBJ1-3; no clear D gene. The CDR3 runs 19 residues. Germline CDR1 KGHSH, CDR2 LQKENI. V lost 2 bases to trimming and J lost 2 bases, with 22 bases between them. This CDR3 is CASSPLRAIDFATGNTIYF. CDR3 coding DNA: TGTGCCAGCTCACCATTGAGGGCCATCGATTTTGCCACTGGAAACACCATATATTTT.

The chain uses TRBV10-3 and TRBJ2-7; 10 bases agree with TRBD2. Per the germline V gene, CDR1 is ENHRY and CDR2 is SYGVKD. With V trimmed by 4 bases and J by 4 bases, 7 bases remained unmatched. The CDR3 extends over 15 amino acids. CDR3 loop: CAISATSGIVYEQYF. As DNA, the CDR3 is TGTGCCATCAGTGCCACTAGCGGGATAGTTTACGAGCAGTACTTC.